This T cell receptor (beta chain) was sequenced for a study of T cell changes during pregnancy in multiple sclerosis. This CDR3 contains 16 residues. CDR1 SGDLS and CDR2 YYNGEE come from the germline V gene. V was trimmed by 2 bases and J by 8 bases, leaving 19 bases between them. Assay used: immunoSEQ multiplex PCR; TCRdb lists only in-frame clones, some missing. The top ten clones hold 0.99% of a sample with about 49,000 clones, around 92% of them seen once. The chain couples TRBV9 to TRBJ1-4, with D perhaps matching TRBD1 (5 bases). The TCR comes from a female donor with multiple sclerosis, enrolled in a pregnancy study. This sample comprised peripheral blood, obtained after pregnancy. CDR3 in amino acids: CASSVRPTAWGEKLFF. CDR3 DNA sequence: TGTGCCAGCAGCGTTCGCCCGACAGCCTGGGGCGAAAAACTGTTTTTT.